This T cell receptor beta chain was recorded in a study of shared clonotypes between healthy human individuals. Whole-study context: There were three CD4 naive, three CD4 memory, two CD8 naive and one CD8 memory plates per donor.

Naive CD8 cells, CD45RO-negative and positively selected for CCR7, excluded terminally differentiated effector memory CD45RA+ cells. Assay used: immunoSEQ multiplex PCR; TCRdb lists only in-frame clones, some missing. The sample includes about 2,100,000 clones, 85% to 95% seen only once; the top ten take roughly 1.8%. The TCR originated in a man aged 18 to 30 in good health. Some clones in this sample may be carry-over from other donors' samples. What was sequenced was naive CD8+ T cells from PBMCs.

Here the CDR3 DNA reads TGTGCCAGCAGCTGGGGGAGCGGAAGGTCGGCGGATACGCAGTATTTT. It specifies CASSWGSGRSADTQYF. J is TRBJ2-3 and V is TRBV13, with D perhaps matching TRBD1 or TRBD2 (5 bases each). V lost 4 bases and J lost 6, with 20 bases in between. Germline V gene data show CDR1 as PRHDT and CDR2 as FYEKMQ (reference sequence). This CDR3 spans 16 amino acids.